These T cell receptor beta chains were read from a single sample in a study of OX40 agonist ivuxolimab in advanced cancers. Libraries were prepared by immunoSEQ multiplex PCR; TCRdb keeps only in-frame clonotypes and omits some of them. The sample has some 52,000 clones; less than 90% are singletons. The sample consisted of CD4+ or CD8+ T cells sorted from blood, taken in a trial of the OX40 agonist ivuxolimab. All receptors derive from an adult with an advanced solid tumor such as melanoma, head and neck, liver or kidney cancer. CDR3s include the opening cysteine and the closing phenylalanine or tryptophan. A D gene is named only where the DNA matches it firmly.

>TRBJ1-2|-|TRBV6-4
TGTGCCAGCAGTGAGTCAGCCAACTATGGCTACACCTTC
CASSESANYGYTF
>TRBJ1-1|-|TRBV2
TGTGCCAGCACCCCGGAGAACACTGAAGCTTTCTTT
CASTPENTEAFF
>TRBJ1-2|TRBD1|TRBV18
TGTGCCAGCTCACCTGGGGACAGGGGCCATGGCTACACCTTC
CASSPGDRGHGYTF
>TRBJ1-5|TRBD1|TRBV10-3
TGTGCCATCAGTGAGTCCCTAACAGGGGGTAGCAATCAGCCCCAGCATTTT
CAISESLTGGSNQPQHF
>TRBJ2-2|TRBD1|TRBV5-1
TGCGCCAGCAGCTTGGTCCTCGGGACAGCGAACACCGGGGAGCTGTTTTTT
CASSLVLGTANTGELFF
>TRBJ2-2|TRBD1|TRBV30
TGTGCCTGGATGCGGAGGGGACAGGGGATATATTCTGACACCGGGGAGCTGTTTTTT
CAWMRRGQGIYSDTGELFF
>TRBJ1-2|-|TRBV5-4
TGTGCCAGCAGCCTCATTGGGGCGGCTAACTATGGCTACACCTTC
CASSLIGAANYGYTF
>TRBJ1-1|-|TRBV5-4
TGTGCCAGCAGCTTGGACTTGAACACTGAAGCTTTCTTT
CASSLDLNTEAFF
>TRBJ1-2|TRBD1|TRBV7-2
TGTGCCAGCAGCTTAGAAGGGACAGGGCGAGGATATGGCTACACCTTC
CASSLEGTGRGYGYTF
>TRBJ2-5|-|TRBV10-3
TGTGCCACCAAGGACTCCCAGGGTCAGACCCAGTACTTC
CATKDSQGQTQYF